These T cell receptor beta chains were read from a single sample in a study of T-cell reconstitution after alpha-beta-depleted transplantation in children. From the PCR reads, TCRdb called clonotypes with MiXCR, one entry per CDR3 protein. The repertoire holds about 580,000 distinct CDR3 sequences, with 23% as singletons. Sample: PBMCs, mostly from graft donor cells, taken 360 days after TCRalphabeta/CD19-depleted stem cell transplant. The receptor set was obtained from a boy in the first two years of life who had a stem cell transplant for acute myeloid leukemia, so the T cells may come from the graft donor. The CDR3 runs from the conserved cysteine through the conserved F or W. The D gene is left open where the match is weak. A row's size may be missing; if present it is once, few, many or a size class.

>-|TRBJ2-3|TRBV15|16|few
CATSSTSGWSTDTQYF
TGTGCCACCAGCAGTACTAGTGGTTGGAGCACAGATACGCAGTATTTT
>-|TRBJ1-5|TRBV7-2|15|many
CASSFFRAGNQPQHF
TGTGCCAGCAGCTTTTTCAGGGCTGGCAATCAGCCCCAGCATTTT
>-|TRBJ2-2|TRBV6-1|13|few
CASSKPGLRELFF
TGTGCCAGCAGTAAACCAGGGCTCCGGGAGCTGTTTTTT
>TRBD2|TRBJ2-3|TRBV5-1|15|-
CASSLKRGDTDTQYF
TGCGCCAGCAGCTTGAAGCGGGGGGACACAGATACGCAGTATTTT
>TRBD1|TRBJ2-2|TRBV12-3/TRBV12-4|15|many
CASSIGQGRAGELFF
TGTGCCAGCAGCATTGGACAGGGGAGGGCCGGGGAGCTGTTTTTT
>-|TRBJ1-4|TRBV20-1|14|few
CSAPDRPGGEKLFF
TGCAGTGCCCCAGACAGGCCCGGGGGGGAAAAACTGTTTTTT
>-|TRBJ1-1|TRBV12-3/TRBV12-4|14|-
CASSSTGGSTEAFF
TGTGCCAGCAGTTCCACAGGAGGGAGCACTGAAGCTTTCTTT
>-|TRBJ1-2|TRBV29-1|11|-
CSVETGSGYTF
TGCAGCGTTGAAACAGGGAGCGGCTACACCTTC
>TRBD1|TRBJ2-5|TRBV7-2|17|-
CASSLVPDRGGRKTQYF
TGTGCCAGCAGCTTAGTCCCGGACAGGGGAGGTAGGAAGACCCAGTACTTC
>-|TRBJ1-1|TRBV20-1|13|few
CSAHRVGGTEAFF
TGCAGTGCCCACAGGGTAGGGGGGACTGAAGCTTTCTTT
>-|TRBJ2-7|TRBV12-3/TRBV12-4|12|-
CASGEQQAEQYF
TGTGCCAGCGGGGAGCAGCAGGCCGAGCAGTACTTC
>TRBD2|TRBJ2-1|TRBV7-3|17|-
CASSARTSPGSYNEQFF
TGTGCCAGCAGCGCCCGGACTAGCCCGGGCTCCTACAATGAGCAGTTCTTC
>-|TRBJ2-7|TRBV10-3|14|-
CAISESTFSYEQYF
TGTGCCATCAGTGAGTCGACCTTCTCCTACGAGCAGTACTTC
>-|TRBJ1-2|TRBV6-5|16|many
CASSYSTGGLNYGYTF
TGTGCCAGCAGTTACTCGACTGGGGGGCTCAACTATGGCTACACCTTC
>TRBD2|TRBJ2-1|TRBV6-5|17|-
CASSYHVAGGRGNEQFF
TGTGCCAGCAGTTATCATGTAGCGGGGGGGCGGGGGAACGAGCAGTTCTTC
>-|TRBJ2-7|TRBV10-3|11|-
CATRESYEQYF
TGTGCCACCAGGGAATCCTACGAGCAGTACTTC